Reported below is one T cell receptor beta chain. The junction does not match germline at one end; this may be a read error. The data belong to a study of CD4 and CD8 cells across lung adenocarcinoma regions. Samples came from patients with localized non-small cell lung adenocarcinoma. This CDR3 region has 17 residues. TCRdb used MiXCR to reprocess the PCR reads, holding one entry per CDR3 protein. Of tens of thousands of distinct CDR3 sequences in the sample, around half were seen once. The sample consisted of CD8+ T cells from the center of a lung tumor. V is TRBV12-3 or TRBV12-4 and J is TRBJ2-3; D perhaps matches TRBD1 (5 bases). The TCR sequence derives from a female donor with lung adenocarcinoma. The CD4 and CD8 labels of this study may be unreliable. CDR3 bases: TGTGCCAGCAGTCCGGGCCTACAGGCTGTGAGCACAGATACGCAGTTTTTT. This encodes CASSPGLQAVSTDTQFF.